These 10 T cell receptor beta chains came from one sample sequenced in a study of blood T cells in healthy people across ages. A second PCR, run for roughly 7 to 11 cycles, used a sample-barcoded 5' primer plus a J-beta primer mix. TCRdb analysed the 5' RACE reads with MiXCR anew, one entry per CDR3 protein. Of 1 million to 1.2 million distinct CDR3 sequences in the sample, under 40% are singletons; the top ten hold around 13%. Sequencing was carried out using blood. The receptors stem from a man aged 18-30 years in good health.

This clonotype has only a few counts. V and J are TRBV12-3 or TRBV12-4 and TRBJ2-1; no firm D call. The CDR3 runs to 15 residues. V lost 5 bases, J lost 3 bases, and 14 bases lay in between. The CDR3 DNA follows: TGTGCCAGCAGTCTGGCAGTGACACGCTACAATGAGCAGTTCTTC. It is translated as CASSLAVTRYNEQFF.

This clonotype has at least ten counts. This rearrangement joins TRBV29-1 to TRBJ2-1, with 10 nucleotides matching TRBD1. Trimming took 6 bases from V and 6 from J; bases not matched to a gene: 8. The CDR3 extends over 14 amino acids. Germline V gene lookup returns CDR1 SQVTM and CDR2 ANQGSEA. The DNA for the CDR3 is TGCAGCGTCTGGGGGACAGGGGTATCCAATGAGCAGTTCTTC. Residues: CSVWGTGVSNEQFF.

As concerns this clonotype: One end of the junction is discordant with germline, which a read error may explain. The J gene is TRBJ2-3, the V gene TRBV27; 9 bases align to TRBD2. The CDR3 sequence is 16 residues long. CDR1 and CDR2 from the germline V gene are MNHEY and SMNVEV (reference sequence). CDR3 sequence: CVSSFDKAGGSATQYF. The CDR3, as DNA: TGTGTCAGCAGCTTTGATAAAGCGGGGGGCTCCGCTACGCAGTATTTT.

This clonotype was seen a few times. The chain couples TRBV10-2 to TRBJ1-1; 7 nucleotides line up with TRBD1. The CDR3 loop spans 13 amino acids. Germline CDR1 WSHSY, CDR2 SAAADI. Trimming took 6 bases from V and 4 from J; bases not matched to a gene: 5. In DNA form, the CDR3 reads TGCGCCAGCAGCCAAGGACAGGCCACTGAAGCTTTCTTT. Translation gives CASSQGQATEAFF.

This clonotype appeared many times. This sequence joins TRBV28 and TRBJ2-7, with D unclear. Germline V gives CDR1 MDHEN, CDR2 SYDVKM. V lost 5 bases, J lost 2 bases, and 7 bases lay in between. The CDR3 sequence is 12 residues long. CDR3 sequence reads: CASSTATYEQYF. The CDR3 DNA reads as TGTGCCAGCAGTACTGCAACCTACGAGCAGTACTTC.

This rearrangement joins TRBV11-2 to TRBJ1-2; 7 bases agree with TRBD1. CDR1 is SGHAT and CDR2 is FQNNGV in the germline V gene. This CDR3 comprises 13 residues. Germline trimming cut 5 bases from V and 8 bases from J; bases unmatched to any gene: 8. CDR3 protein: CASSPTQGGGYTF. CDR3 nucleotides: TGTGCCAGCAGCCCCACCCAGGGGGGGGGCTACACCTTC.

V usage is TRBV20-1 and J usage is TRBJ1-2; 7 nucleotides match TRBD1. The CDR3 contains 14 residues. Trimming removed 0 bases from V and 7 bases from J; junction bases left unmatched: 8. CDR1 and CDR2 (germline): DFQATT, SNEGSKA (reference sequence). CDR3 nucleotide sequence: TGCAGTGCTAGAGACCGAGGGGGCCTCACTGGCTACACCTTC. Its translation: CSARDRGGLTGYTF.

This clonotype came up many times. The chain joins TRBV29-1 to TRBJ2-1; D gene ambiguous. The CDR3 extends over 13 amino acids. Germline loops: CDR1 SQVTM, CDR2 ANQGSEA. The V gene lost 4 bases and the J gene lost 4 bases, with 11 bases spanning the gap. CDR3 sequence (DNA): TGCAGCGTTGGCGCAGATTATTACAATGAGCAGTTCTTC. Translating gives CSVGADYYNEQFF.

The chain has TRBV5-6 and TRBJ1-2; D ambiguous. Germline V gives CDR1 SGHDT, CDR2 YYEEEE. V was pared by 4 bases and J by 8 bases, with 9 bases between. This CDR3 is 11 amino acids long. The CDR3 region is CASSTGPGYTF. In DNA form, the CDR3 reads TGTGCCAGCAGCACCGGGCCAGGCTACACCTTC.

This clonotype was seen ten or more times. The chain uses TRBV7-8 and TRBJ2-1; D might be TRBD2 (5 bases). Trimming removed 6 bases from V and 5 bases from J, with 11 bases in between. CDR1 is SGHVS and CDR2 is FQNEAQ in the germline V gene. The CDR3 spans 13 residues. The chain's CDR3 is CASRSAGNNEQFF. The CDR3 nucleotides read TGTGCCAGCAGATCGGCGGGTAACAATGAGCAGTTCTTC.